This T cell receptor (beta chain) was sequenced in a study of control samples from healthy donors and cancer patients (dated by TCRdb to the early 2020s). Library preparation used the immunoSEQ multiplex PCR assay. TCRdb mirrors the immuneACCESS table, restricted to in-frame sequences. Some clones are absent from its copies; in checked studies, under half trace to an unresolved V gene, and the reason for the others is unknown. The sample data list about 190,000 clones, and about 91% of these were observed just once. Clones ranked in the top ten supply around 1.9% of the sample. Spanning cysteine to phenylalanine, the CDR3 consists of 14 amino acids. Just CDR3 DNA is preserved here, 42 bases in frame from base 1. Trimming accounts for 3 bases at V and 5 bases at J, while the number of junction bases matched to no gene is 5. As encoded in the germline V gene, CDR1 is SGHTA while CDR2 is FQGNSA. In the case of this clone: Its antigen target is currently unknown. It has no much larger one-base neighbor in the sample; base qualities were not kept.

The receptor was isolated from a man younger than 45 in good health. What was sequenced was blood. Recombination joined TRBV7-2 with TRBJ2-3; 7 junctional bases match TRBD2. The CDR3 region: CASSFAGREDTQYF. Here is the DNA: TGTGCCAGCAGCTTTGCGGGGAGGGAAGATACGCAGTATTTT.